These T cell receptor beta chains were read from a single sample in a study of molecular identifiers for immune sequencing clone quantification. TCRdb reprocessed the PCR reads via MiXCR and lists one record per CDR3 protein. The table lists about 320,000 distinct CDR3 sequences, roughly a quarter of them singletons. The sample taken for sequencing was naive CD8+ T cells from blood, with Jurkat cell RNA spiked in. Receptors originate from a human donor in good health. Some libraries in this study had Jurkat cell RNA spiked in. Each CDR3 is given with its conserved first and last residue. The D gene is left open where the match is weak. A row's size may be missing; if present it is once, few, many or a size class.

-	TRBV12-3/TRBV12-4	TRBJ1-2	few	CASSLTAGTNSGYTF	TGTGCCAGCAGTTTAACCGCCGGGACAAATAGCGGCTACACCTTC
TRBD1	TRBV6-1	TRBJ2-7	-	CASSDNRGYEQYF	TGTGCCAGCAGTGATAACAGGGGGTACGAGCAGTACTTC
TRBD1	TRBV4-3	TRBJ2-7	-	CASSQDGTGSGEQYF	TGCGCCAGCAGCCAAGATGGGACAGGGTCGGGAGAGCAGTACTTC
-	TRBV28	TRBJ1-6	-	CASSLTAGLNSPLHF	TGTGCCAGCAGTTTAACGGCAGGGTTGAATTCACCCCTCCACTTT
-	TRBV7-9	TRBJ2-6	many	CASSLGGVSLSGANVLTF	TGTGCCAGCAGCTTAGGTGGTGTGAGCCTCTCTGGGGCCAACGTCCTGACTTTC
-	TRBV6-1	TRBJ1-2	many	CASVETVNYGYTF	TGTGCCAGCGTAGAGACAGTTAACTATGGCTACACCTTC
-	TRBV4-1	TRBJ2-7	few	CASSQGGGVGYEQYF	TGCGCCAGCAGCCAAGGGGGCGGGGTAGGGTACGAGCAGTACTTC
-	TRBV28	TRBJ2-2	many	CASDSELNTGELFF	TGTGCCAGCGATAGCGAGCTGAACACCGGGGAGCTGTTTTTT
TRBD2	TRBV9	TRBJ2-5	few	CASSWTSGTQETQYF	TGTGCCAGCAGCTGGACTAGCGGGACCCAAGAGACCCAGTACTTC
-	TRBV12-3/TRBV12-4	TRBJ2-1	-	CASSLFLLTGTLDNEQFF	TGTGCCAGCAGTTTATTTCTCCTTACAGGGACGTTGGACAATGAGCAGTTCTTC
-	TRBV6-5	TRBJ2-6	few	CASSYVIGTGGSGANVLTF	TGTGCCAGCAGTTACGTTATAGGGACGGGTGGTTCTGGGGCCAACGTCCTGACTTTC
-	TRBV20-1	TRBJ2-6	-	CSARDNRASDDLSGANVLTF	TGCAGTGCTAGGGACAATAGGGCTAGTGATGACCTCTCTGGGGCCAACGTCCTGACTTTC
-	TRBV6-5	TRBJ2-2	few	CASSYSMEPLGTGELFF	TGTGCCAGCAGTTACTCGATGGAGCCCCTGGGGACCGGGGAGCTGTTTTTT
TRBD1	TRBV11-2	TRBJ1-3	-	CASSLDRGYGNTIYF	TGTGCCAGCAGCTTGGACAGGGGGTATGGAAACACCATATATTTT
-	TRBV5-1	TRBJ2-7	many	CASSFRHNSYEQYF	TGCGCCAGCAGCTTCCGACACAACTCCTACGAGCAGTACTTC
-	TRBV30	TRBJ1-2	few	CAWSSGVTGYYGYTF	TGTGCCTGGAGTTCCGGGGTCACGGGATACTATGGCTACACCTTC
-	TRBV12-3/TRBV12-4	TRBJ2-7	-	CASSYTTGSPEQYF	TGTGCCAGCAGCTATACTACAGGGTCCCCTGAGCAGTACTTC
TRBD2	TRBV7-9	TRBJ2-1	-	CASIPLADYNEQFF	TGTGCCAGCATCCCGCTAGCGGATTACAATGAGCAGTTCTTC
TRBD2	TRBV3-1	TRBJ2-5	few	CASSHPPGTSGEETQYF	TGTGCCAGCAGCCATCCACCCGGGACTAGCGGAGAAGAGACCCAGTACTTC
-	TRBV5-8	TRBJ2-7	few	CASSLSRGYAHEQYF	TGTGCCAGCAGCTTGAGTAGAGGCTACGCCCACGAGCAGTACTTC
-	TRBV6-2/TRBV6-3	TRBJ2-2	many	CASSYYPHNTGELFF	TGTGCCAGCAGTTATTACCCACACAACACCGGGGAGCTGTTTTTT
-	TRBV6-2/TRBV6-3	TRBJ1-1	many	CASSKTVTEAFF	TGTGCCAGCAGTAAGACAGTCACTGAAGCTTTCTTT